A single sample is the source of the 28 T cell receptor beta chains below, sequenced in a study of cytomegalovirus exposure and HLA in healthy donors (dated by TCRdb to 2016 to 2017). Library creation used the immunoSEQ multiplex PCR assay. Sourced from immuneACCESS, this table was stored by TCRdb with only in-frame sequences that have V and J called. A share of the clones is absent; for the studies checked, an unresolved V gene accounts for under half, and the remainder has no known explanation. Across this sample there are around 150,000 clones, with about 86% seen only once. The ten most abundant clones make up 2% to 2.5% of the sample. Sequenced input: PBMCs. The receptors derive from a woman aged 18-29 years in good health and CMV-seronegative.

The V and J genes are TRBV19 and TRBJ2-7; 13 bases agree with TRBD2. The CDR3 totals 18 residues. The V and J ends lost 5 bases and 0 bases, in that order; junction bases with no gene match: 10. Germline V CDR1 and CDR2: LNHDA, SQIVND (reference sequence). CDR3 DNA: TGTGCCAGTAGTTCAAGGACTAGCGGGAGATGGAGCTCCTACGAGCAGTACTTC. Translation: CASSSRTSGRWSSYEQYF.

The chain carries TRBV7-2 and TRBJ2-1, with 8 bases matching TRBD2. Germline lookup yields CDR1 SGHTA and CDR2 FQGNSA. V shed 5 bases and J 0 bases; nucleotides not matched to a gene: 3. This CDR3 has 15 amino acids. CDR3 DNA sequence: TGTGCCAGCAGCGCGGGACTAGTCTCCTACAATGAGCAGTTCTTC. Residues: CASSAGLVSYNEQFF. Complete variable domain (other parts from reference TRBV7-2 and TRBJ2-1): GAGVSQSPSNKVTEKGKDVELRCDPISGHTALYWYRQSLGQGLEFLIYFQGNSAPDKSGLPSDRFSAERTGGSVSTLTIQRTQQEDSAVYLCASSAGLVSYNEQFFGPGTRLTVL.

This clone was found many times. The chain links TRBV30 to TRBJ1-1; D is unclear. Germline lookup yields CDR1 GTSNPN and CDR2 SVGIG (reference sequence). V was clipped by 2 bases and J by 7 bases, with 20 bases between them. This CDR3 is built from 15 residues. CDR3 amino acids: CAWSPHIATALEAFF. Written as DNA, the CDR3 is TGTGCCTGGAGTCCACACATAGCCACCGCCCTTGAAGCTTTCTTT. Complete variable domain (other parts from reference TRBV30 and TRBJ1-1): SQTIHQWPATLVQPVGSPLSLECTVEGTSNPNLYWYRQAAGRGLQLLFYSVGIGQISSEVPQNLSASRPQDRQFILSSKKLLLSDSGFYLCAWSPHIATALEAFFGQGTRLTVV.

This clone has more than one count but fewer than ten. The rearrangement links TRBV10-3 to TRBJ1-5; TRBD1 aligns across 7 bases. V shed 10 bases, J shed 5 bases, and the junction held 8 bases outside the gene matches. Germline values: CDR1 ENHRY, CDR2 SYGVKD. The CDR3 covers 13 residues. This CDR3 is CATLDRDYQPQHF. In nucleotides, the CDR3 is TGTGCCACTCTAGACAGGGATTATCAGCCCCAGCATTTT.

The CDR3 reads CASSPRPSSGNTIYF. DNA of the CDR3: TGTGCCAGCAGTCCCAGGCCGTCCTCTGGAAACACCATATATTTT. The chain employs TRBV2 and TRBJ1-3; unclear D gene. Looked up from germline, CDR1 is SNHLY and CDR2 is FYNNEI. Trimming took 5 bases from V and 0 from J, leaving 11 bases between them. The CDR3 runs 15 residues.

The rearrangement links TRBV7-2 to TRBJ2-5; 9 positions match TRBD2. This CDR3 contains 15 residues. Germline V gene sequence: CDR1 SGHTA, CDR2 FQGNSA. The V gene end was trimmed by 5 bases and the J gene end by 5 bases; junction bases not matched to a gene: 9. DNA for the CDR3: TGTGCCAGCAGCGGTAGCGGGAGATCGGGGGAGACCCAGTACTTC. The encoded protein is CASSGSGRSGETQYF.

The gene calls are TRBV30 and TRBJ2-5, with D possibly being TRBD2 (6 bases). Between the trimmed V and J ends, which lost 3 bases and 5 bases, there was a span of 13 bases. Germline CDR1 and CDR2: GTSNPN and SVGIG (reference sequence). CDR3 length: 13 amino acids. CDR3 coding DNA: TGTGCCTGGAGGGTGGGACTGCCGGAGACCCAGTACTTC. Encoded protein: CAWRVGLPETQYF.

The chain recombines TRBV9 with TRBJ1-2; 9 nucleotides line up with TRBD1. With 4 bases clipped from V and 2 bases from J, the junction kept 9 bases outside the gene matches. The germline gives CDR1 SGDLS, CDR2 YYNGEE. There are 16 residues in the CDR3. The chain's CDR3 is CASSPRGQGRNYGYTF. The CDR3 DNA sequence: TGTGCCAGCAGCCCGAGGGGACAGGGCCGGAACTATGGCTACACCTTC.

CDR3 bases: TGCGCCAGCAGCTTCCTCCAGGATACAGATGGCTACACCTTC. Translation: CASSFLQDTDGYTF. The chain uses TRBV5-1 and TRBJ1-2; no reliable D call. The CDR3 spans 14 residues. The germline CDR1 and CDR2 sequences are SGHRS and YFSETQ. V was trimmed by 2 bases and J by 6 bases, leaving 14 bases between them.

This clone was seen only a few times. The V call is TRBV7-6, the J call TRBJ2-5; the D is unclear. Germline lookup yields CDR1 SGHVS and CDR2 FNYEAQ. Trimming removed 4 bases from V and 3 bases from J, with 3 bases in between. The CDR3 is 11 amino acids. DNA for the CDR3: TGTGCCAGCAGCTCCGAAGAGACCCAGTACTTC. It codes for CASSSEETQYF.

This chain links TRBV9 with TRBJ1-1, with a tentative D call TRBD1 (6 bases). V lost 0 bases and J 5 bases, leaving 14 bases between the germline ends. Germline V CDR1 and CDR2: SGDLS, YYNGEE. The CDR3 length is 15 residues. This CDR3 reads CASSVDRVDKTEAFF. DNA for the CDR3: TGTGCCAGCAGCGTAGACAGGGTGGATAAAACTGAAGCTTTCTTT.

The chain links TRBV10-3 to TRBJ1-2, with D hard to call. V was pared by 7 bases and J by 5 bases, with 17 bases between. The germline gives CDR1 ENHRY, CDR2 SYGVKD. This CDR3 contains 14 residues. CDR3 sequence: CAIKGSGEHYGYTF. The CDR3 coding sequence is TGTGCCATCAAGGGTTCCGGGGAACATTATGGCTACACCTTC.

The rearrangement uses TRBV5-1 and TRBJ1-5; 7 bases map to TRBD1. Germline lookup yields CDR1 SGHRS and CDR2 YFSETQ. This CDR3 comprises 14 residues. The V gene end was trimmed by 0 bases and the J gene end by 5 bases; junction bases not matched to a gene: 2. CDR3 region: CASSLGQGDQPQHF. CDR3 nucleotide sequence: TGCGCCAGCAGCTTGGGACAGGGAGATCAGCCCCAGCATTTT. The entire variable domain, with the rest obtained from reference TRBV5-1 and TRBJ1-5, is as follows: KAGVTQTPRYLIKTRGQQVTLSCSPISGHRSVSWYQQTPGQGLQFLFEYFSETQRNKGNFPGRFSGRQFSNSRSEMNVSTLELGDSALYLCASSLGQGDQPQHFGDGTRLSIL.

The chain is built from TRBV10-3 and TRBJ2-1; a possible D gene is TRBD1 (6 bases). There are 18 residues in the CDR3. The V gene's germline CDR1 is ENHRY and CDR2 SYGVKD. Trimming took 0 bases from V and 7 from J, leaving 22 bases between them. In DNA, the CDR3 is TGTGCCATCAGTGAGTCGAGAAACTTACAGGGCTTAGGAAATGAGCAGTTCTTC. Translating gives CAISESRNLQGLGNEQFF.

The chain employs TRBV2 and TRBJ1-2, with TRBD1 as a possible D gene (6 bases). The CDR3 is 14 residues long. Germline CDR1 SNHLY, CDR2 FYNNEI. Trimming took 6 bases from V and 5 from J, leaving 16 bases between them. CDR3 in DNA: TGTGCCAGCAGCCTCGTTACAGGGAGTTATGGCTACACCTTC. It encodes CASSLVTGSYGYTF.

V and J are TRBV19 and TRBJ2-7; D gene unclear. V gave up 6 bases and J gave up 0 bases, with 12 bases separating them. Germline V CDR1 and CDR2: LNHDA, SQIVND (reference sequence). The CDR3 runs to 14 residues. Here the CDR3 DNA reads TGTGCCAGTAGCCCCGCGTTAGCCTCCTACGAGCAGTACTTC. Protein sequence: CASSPALASYEQYF.

The chain has TRBV11-1 and TRBJ2-1; 9 bases match TRBD1. The CDR3 covers 13 residues. Germline-derived CDR1 and CDR2 are SGHAT and FQDESV (reference sequence). The trim removed 5 bases at V and 8 bases at J, leaving 4 bases unmatched. CDR3 residues: CASSLDRGDEQFF. As DNA, the CDR3 is TGTGCCAGCAGCCTCGACAGGGGGGATGAGCAGTTCTTC.

There are many counts of this clone. The chain employs TRBV6-1 and TRBJ2-7; 8 bases are a match to TRBD2. CDR1 is MNHNS and CDR2 is SASEGT in the germline V gene. This CDR3 comprises 14 residues. J lost 2 bases, V lost 3 bases, and 3 bases had no gene match. The DNA of the CDR3 is TGTGCCAGCAGTGAGGGGGGACTAGCCTACGAGCAGTACTTC. This codes for CASSEGGLAYEQYF.

This clone appeared once. V and J are TRBV19 and TRBJ1-2, with D hard to call. The CDR3 totals 13 residues. Germline-derived CDR1 and CDR2 are LNHDA and SQIVND (reference sequence). Trimming took off 0 bases at V and 8 bases at J, with 10 bases between the two ends. As DNA, the CDR3 is TGTGCCAGTAGTATAGATGGGAGTGGCGGCTACACCTTC. Encoded protein: CASSIDGSGGYTF.

This chain connects TRBV19 to TRBJ2-5; perhaps TRBD2 as D (6 bases). This CDR3 contains 14 residues. Germline V CDR1 and CDR2: LNHDA, SQIVND (reference sequence). Trimming took off 3 bases at V and 2 bases at J, with 10 bases between the two ends. The CDR3 nucleotides read TGTGCCAGTAGTATGAGGCGGGGTCAAGAGACCCAGTACTTC. Translation gives CASSMRRGQETQYF.

Concerning this clone itself: The limits of the CDR3 on the DNA are not certain, so only TCRdb's listed CDR3 is given. This chain links TRBV29-1 with TRBJ2-1; the table calls TRBD1, which could not be checked here. CDR1 and CDR2 from the germline V gene are SQVTM and ANQGSEA. The CDR3 length is 12 residues, termini included. This CDR3 is CSSEVGQGIGFF.

The chain has TRBV6-5 and TRBJ1-5, with TRBD1 matching over 9 bases. V trimming: 5 bases; J trimming: 4 bases; junction bases outside the gene matches: 6. Germline loops: CDR1 MNHEY, CDR2 SVGAGI. This CDR3 region has 15 residues. The CDR3, as DNA: TGTGCCAGCAGTAGAACCGGGACAGGGAATCAGCCCCAGCATTTT. Translating gives CASSRTGTGNQPQHF.

The chain combines TRBV4-3 with TRBJ1-1; D remains unclear. Trimming removed 4 bases at V and 3 bases at J, with 12 bases between. CDR3 length: 14 residues. The V gene's germline CDR1 is LGHNA and CDR2 YSLEER. The CDR3 here is CASSLRPGDTEAFF. CDR3 nucleotide sequence: TGCGCCAGCAGCCTTCGGCCCGGGGACACTGAAGCTTTCTTT.

This clone was seen only once. The chain has TRBV7-2 and TRBJ2-1, with 10 nucleotides matching TRBD2. With V trimmed by 4 bases and J by 4 bases, 4 bases remained unmatched. The CDR3 consists of 15 residues. CDR1 SGHTA and CDR2 FQGNSA come from the germline V gene. The CDR3 DNA reads TGTGCCAGCAGCTCGACTAGCGGGTTGTACAATGAGCAGTTCTTC. Encoded protein: CASSSTSGLYNEQFF. Drawing the rest from reference TRBV7-2 and TRBJ2-1, the complete variable domain is GAGVSQSPSNKVTEKGKDVELRCDPISGHTALYWYRQSLGQGLEFLIYFQGNSAPDKSGLPSDRFSAERTGGSVSTLTIQRTQQEDSAVYLCASSSTSGLYNEQFFGPGTRLTVL.

This clone was seen a handful of times. This sequence joins TRBV4-3 and TRBJ1-4; tentatively, D is TRBD1 (6 bases). V was cut by 1 base and J by 3 bases, with 9 bases left in between. This CDR3 has 15 amino acids. Germline V gives CDR1 LGHNA, CDR2 YSLEER. The CDR3 coding sequence is TGCGCCAGCAGCCAAGGGTCAGGGGCTAATGAAAAACTGTTTTTT. Translated, it gives CASSQGSGANEKLFF.

This sequence joins TRBV6-5 and TRBJ1-2; weak D call: TRBD1 (5 bases). The CDR3 has 14 amino acids. Trimming removed 3 bases at V and 4 bases at J, with 12 bases between. CDR1 is MNHEY, CDR2 SVGAGI, per germline. In DNA, the CDR3 is TGTGCCAGCAGTTATGGGACGGGGGGCTATGGCTACACCTTC. Translated, it gives CASSYGTGGYGYTF.

V usage is TRBV12-5 and J usage is TRBJ1-2; weak D call: TRBD1 (6 bases). The length of the CDR3 is 13 residues. Trimming took 0 bases from V and 7 from J, leaving 9 bases between them. Germline-derived CDR1 and CDR2 are LGHNT and FRNRAP. CDR3 in amino acids: CASGLVGQRGYTF. CDR3 DNA: TGTGCTAGTGGTTTGGTTGGACAGCGTGGCTACACCTTC. Based on the CDR3 plus reference TRBV12-5 and TRBJ1-2, the full variable domain is DARVTQTPRHKVTEMGQEVTMRCQPILGHNTVFWYRQTMMQGLELLAYFRNRAPLDDSGMPKDRFSAEMPDATLATLKIQPSEPRDSAVYFCASGLVGQRGYTFGSGTRLTVV.

A few counts support this clone. This rearrangement joins TRBV12-5 to TRBJ1-5, with D perhaps matching TRBD1 (6 bases). V lost 6 bases and J 7 bases, leaving 13 bases between the germline ends. The CDR3 has 13 residues. CDR1 LGHNT and CDR2 FRNRAP come from the germline V gene. CDR3 DNA sequence: TGTGCTAGTGGCCCCGACAGGTACCAGCCCCAGCATTTT. It is translated as CASGPDRYQPQHF.